This is a list of T cell receptor beta chains from one sample in a study of post-analysis software for immune sequencing data. Each CDR3 protein is one row after TCRdb ran MiXCR on the PCR reads. In the table there are about 680,000 distinct CDR3 sequences, 59% of which are singletons. Source material: blood. Source of these receptors: a girl under 10 years old with multiple sclerosis. The CDR3 runs from the conserved cysteine through the conserved F or W. The order of the fields is CDR3 length, V gene, clone size, D gene, CDR3 protein. A D gene is named only where the DNA matches it firmly. A row's size may be missing; if present it is once, few, many or a size class.

17	TRBV25-1	.	TRBD2	CASSGILGLAEAYEQYF
15	TRBV6-5	.	.	CASSYDGDSTDTQYF
17	TRBV29-1	.	TRBD1	CSVEEERDREDGETQYF
14	TRBV9	.	TRBD1	CASSAPEGAYGYTF
16	TRBV10-2	.	.	CASSGVGILLQETQYF
13	TRBV7-2	.	TRBD1	CASSLGQLGEAFF
16	TRBV11-2	.	TRBD2	CASSFPRGEGYRTQYF
14	TRBV7-2	many	.	CASSLEGLGDTQYF
14	TRBV29-1	.	TRBD1	CSVESLEGASTQYF
15	TRBV12-3/TRBV12-4	.	.	CASSFLDGSYNEQFF
14	TRBV4-1	.	.	CASSQEGKAYEQYF
14	TRBV5-1	.	.	CASQTGTGANVLTF
14	TRBV2	.	.	CASSRMGPSYGYTF
10	TRBV20-1	.	.	CSARVNEQYF
13	TRBV20-1	.	TRBD2	CSAIAGIDYEQYF
14	TRBV6-2/TRBV6-3	.	.	CASSRLSSYNEQFF
14	TRBV19	few	TRBD1	CASSLTGGGYGYTF
12	TRBV4-1	few	.	CASSHPGREQFF
15	TRBV12-3/TRBV12-4	.	.	CASRLGTLNTGELFF
16	TRBV5-1	.	.	CASSLVAGGKYNEQFF
17	TRBV15	.	TRBD2	CATSRVGASGRTNEQFF
13	TRBV20-1	.	TRBD2	CSATRGGQETQYF
14	TRBV5-1	.	TRBD1	CASARDSSNTEAFF
15	TRBV11-2	.	TRBD2	CASSLLAGRLNEQFF
14	TRBV6-6	.	.	CASSYDMRNQPQHF
18	TRBV4-3	few	.	CASSQESFAGLLNTEAFF
15	TRBV6-5	.	TRBD1	CASGYSDRGLYGYTF
18	TRBV5-5	.	TRBD2	CASSPSLGGRRSYNEQFF
13	TRBV10-2	few	TRBD1	CAISGTGGETQYF
16	TRBV20-1	.	TRBD2	CSARVASGGDQETQYF
15	TRBV6-5	.	TRBD1	CASTPDRGGTGELFF
13	TRBV6-5	.	.	CASSSGLNSPLHF
15	TRBV5-6	.	.	CASSLYRDTAYEQYF
15	TRBV12-3/TRBV12-4	.	TRBD2	CASSRGLALSGEQFF
15	TRBV12-3/TRBV12-4	.	TRBD2	CASSFGAGGGYEQYF
15	TRBV18	.	.	CASSPTAQSTDTQYF
16	TRBV20-1	.	.	CSATYREGRSNQPQHF
16	TRBV7-9	.	.	CASSLSTGLRRTEAFF
12	TRBV12-3/TRBV12-4	.	.	CASRELADTQYF
15	TRBV7-9	.	.	CASSSPGPTEETQYF
17	TRBV27	.	.	CASSLSTLDRAKNIQYF
17	TRBV11-2	.	TRBD2	CASSLDPPSGGTDTQYF
13	TRBV12-3/TRBV12-4	few	.	CASSFGTPVEGFF
16	TRBV7-2	.	TRBD2	CASSPGTLAGINEQFF
16	TRBV24-1	.	.	CATSDPQRGSKETQYF
15	TRBV20-1	few	.	CSARGPYRSKNIQYF
16	TRBV6-5	.	.	CASSPTGGLLYNEQFF
17	TRBV9	.	TRBD1	CASSVGGQGATNEKLFF
16	TRBV19	.	TRBD1	CASSITGVGGANVLTF
14	TRBV15	.	TRBD1	CATRLGQGGTEAFF
13	TRBV28	.	.	CASSLGYYNEQFF
16	TRBV7-8	.	TRBD2	CASSLRLAEKQETQYF
13	TRBV29-1	.	TRBD1	CSVRQGVEGGYTF
16	TRBV9	few	TRBD2	CASSAGLAGGVYEQYF
15	TRBV6-4	.	TRBD2	CASSLTSGDSGEQFF